What follows are 15 T cell receptor beta chains derived from one specimen sequenced in a study of T cell responses to AZD1222 COVID-19 vaccine. TCRdb's table, derived via immunoSEQ multiplex PCR, lists solely in-frame clones and lacks some. The repertoire holds around 200,000 clones, with more than 75% as singletons. Specimen: peripheral blood, collected on day 0 of AZD1222 vaccination. The receptors originated from an adult in good health.

The chain combines TRBV2 with TRBJ2-1, with 13 bases lining up with TRBD2. Looked up from germline, CDR1 is SNHLY and CDR2 is FYNNEI. This CDR3 region has 15 residues. The ends lost 6 bases at V and 5 bases at J; junction bases unmatched: 4. The CDR3 region has the DNA TGTGCCAGCAGGCGGACTAGCGGGGGCCACAATGAGCAGTTCTTC. This encodes CASRRTSGGHNEQFF.

This chain connects TRBV28 to TRBJ2-1, with D tentatively TRBD2 (5 bases). V lost 2 bases to trimming and J lost 5 bases, with 10 bases between them. This CDR3 has 14 amino acids. CDR1 is MDHEN and CDR2 is SYDVKM in the germline V gene. CDR3: CASSLIGENNEQFF. CDR3 DNA sequence: TGTGCCAGCAGTTTAATCGGGGAAAACAATGAGCAGTTCTTC.

This clone came up once. V and J are TRBV12-5 and TRBJ2-5, with D maybe TRBD1 (6 bases). Trimming removed 1 base from V and 7 bases from J, with 19 bases in between. Looked up from germline, CDR1 is LGHNT and CDR2 is FRNRAP. CDR3 length: 16 amino acids. The DNA of the CDR3 is TGTGCTAGTGGTTTGGACAACACACCCGAAGGGGGGACCCAGTACTTC. Protein product: CASGLDNTPEGGTQYF.

This rearrangement joins TRBV28 to TRBJ1-4; 8 bases match TRBD1. This CDR3 contains 15 residues. Per germline, CDR1 MDHEN and CDR2 SYDVKM. The junction had 11 bases not matched to a gene; V was cut back by 10 bases and J by 4 bases. Written as DNA, the CDR3 is TGTGCCACCCTGGGCCGGGACAGGCATAATGAAAAACTGTTTTTT. Translated: CATLGRDRHNEKLFF.

Here the CDR3 DNA reads TGTGCCAGTAGTATATTAGTGGCCGGGGAGCTGTTTTTT. Amino acids: CASSILVAGELFF. V usage is TRBV19 and J usage is TRBJ2-2; the D is unclear. This CDR3 has 13 residues. Germline loops: CDR1 LNHDA, CDR2 SQIVND (reference sequence). V was pared by 2 bases and J by 6 bases, with 7 bases between. Variable domain in full (rest from reference TRBV19 and TRBJ2-2): DGGITQSPKYLFRKEGQNVTLSCEQNLNHDAMYWYRQDPGQGLRLIYYSQIVNDFQKGDIAEGYSVSREKKESFPLTVTSAQKNPTAFYLCASSILVAGELFFGEGSRLTVL.

This clone was seen just once. The gene calls are TRBV9 and TRBJ2-7; no firm D call. CDR1 and CDR2 (germline): SGDLS, YYNGEE. This CDR3 spans 15 amino acids. V shed 0 bases and J shed 2 bases, with 12 bases lying between them. The CDR3 region has the DNA TGTGCCAGCAGCGTAGTTGCAGCAACTACCTACGAGCAGTACTTC. Its translation: CASSVVAATTYEQYF.

The chain couples TRBV13 to TRBJ1-2; 11 bases map to TRBD1. Looked up from germline, CDR1 is PRHDT and CDR2 is FYEKMQ (reference sequence). Trimming at V came to 5 bases and at J to 2 bases, leaving 7 bases not matched to a gene. This CDR3 comprises 16 residues. The chain's CDR3 is CASSPGTGGPNYGYTF. DNA of the CDR3: TGTGCCAGCAGCCCCGGGACAGGGGGTCCCAACTATGGCTACACCTTC.

V usage is TRBV2 and J usage is TRBJ2-1, with TRBD2 matching 7 bases. CDR3 length: 15 residues. Germline assignment: CDR1 SNHLY and CDR2 FYNNEI. V lost 5 bases, J lost 2 bases, and 6 bases stayed unmatched. The CDR3 reads CASSSPGTTYNEQFF. For the CDR3, the DNA is TGTGCCAGCAGTTCTCCCGGGACTACCTACAATGAGCAGTTCTTC.

The chain uses TRBV14 and TRBJ2-1; the D gene could be TRBD1 or TRBD2 (5 bases each). The CDR3 spans 16 residues. CDR1 is SGHDN, CDR2 FVKESK, per germline. V lost 3 bases and J lost 9, with 21 bases in between. CDR3 amino acids: CASSQGTRKLLGEQFF. CDR3 nucleotides: TGTGCCAGCAGCCAGGGGACGAGAAAGTTGTTGGGTGAGCAGTTCTTC.

This chain uses TRBV4-1 with TRBJ2-5; possibly TRBD1 for D (5 bases). V was trimmed by 0 bases and J by 2 bases, leaving 13 bases between them. The germline V gene has CDR1 MGHRA and CDR2 YSYEKL. This CDR3 comprises 16 residues. CDR3 DNA: TGCGCCAGCAGCCAAGACCGACAGTACAAGCAAGAGACCCAGTACTTC. This codes for CASSQDRQYKQETQYF.

The chain joins TRBV5-1 to TRBJ1-5; D not resolved. With 0 bases removed from V and 5 bases from J, the gap between germline ends came to 12 bases. There are 15 residues in the CDR3. Germline CDR1 and CDR2: SGHRS and YFSETQ. The CDR3 sequence: CASSLGTSGDQPQHF. The DNA for the CDR3 is TGCGCCAGCAGCTTGGGCACCTCGGGCGATCAGCCCCAGCATTTT.

The J gene is TRBJ2-2, the V gene TRBV2, with a weak D call TRBD1 (6 bases). V gave up 6 bases and J gave up 4 bases, with 21 bases separating them. The CDR3 has 17 residues. The V gene's germline CDR1 is SNHLY and CDR2 FYNNEI. CDR3 nucleotide sequence: TGTGCCAGCAGGGGAACCACCAGGGGAGAAACCACCGGGGAGCTGTTTTTT. Protein: CASRGTTRGETTGELFF.

The rearrangement joins TRBV14 to TRBJ2-5; D remains ambiguous. The CDR3 extends over 15 amino acids. Per the germline V gene, CDR1 is SGHDN and CDR2 is FVKESK. The V end lost 4 bases, the J end lost 3 bases, and 15 bases lay between the germline ends. The CDR3 protein is CASSRGPSEKETQYF. As DNA, the CDR3 is TGTGCCAGCAGCCGGGGTCCCTCGGAAAAAGAGACCCAGTACTTC. The whole variable domain, filled in from reference TRBV14 and TRBJ2-5, reads EAGVTQFPSHSVIEKGQTVTLRCDPISGHDNLYWYRRVMGKEIKFLLHFVKESKQDESGMPNNRFLAERTGGTYSTLKVQPAELEDSGVYFCASSRGPSEKETQYFGPGTRLLVL.

This chain connects TRBV11-2 to TRBJ2-7, with D perhaps TRBD1 (6 bases). Trimming cost V 5 bases and J 1 base, with 12 bases left between them. This CDR3 has 14 residues. Germline assignment: CDR1 SGHAT and CDR2 FQNNGV. This CDR3 reads CASSRQEASYEQYF. The DNA of the CDR3 is TGTGCCAGCAGCCGACAGGAAGCTTCCTACGAGCAGTACTTC.

The gene calls are TRBV9 and TRBJ2-3; the D gene is possibly TRBD2 (6 bases). V was cut by 0 bases and J by 1 base, with 12 bases left in between. The V gene's germline CDR1 is SGDLS and CDR2 YYNGEE. CDR3 size: 16 residues. CDR3 DNA: TGTGCCAGCAGCGTAGGTCGCGGGGCGGGCACAGATACGCAGTATTTT. This translates into CASSVGRGAGTDTQYF.